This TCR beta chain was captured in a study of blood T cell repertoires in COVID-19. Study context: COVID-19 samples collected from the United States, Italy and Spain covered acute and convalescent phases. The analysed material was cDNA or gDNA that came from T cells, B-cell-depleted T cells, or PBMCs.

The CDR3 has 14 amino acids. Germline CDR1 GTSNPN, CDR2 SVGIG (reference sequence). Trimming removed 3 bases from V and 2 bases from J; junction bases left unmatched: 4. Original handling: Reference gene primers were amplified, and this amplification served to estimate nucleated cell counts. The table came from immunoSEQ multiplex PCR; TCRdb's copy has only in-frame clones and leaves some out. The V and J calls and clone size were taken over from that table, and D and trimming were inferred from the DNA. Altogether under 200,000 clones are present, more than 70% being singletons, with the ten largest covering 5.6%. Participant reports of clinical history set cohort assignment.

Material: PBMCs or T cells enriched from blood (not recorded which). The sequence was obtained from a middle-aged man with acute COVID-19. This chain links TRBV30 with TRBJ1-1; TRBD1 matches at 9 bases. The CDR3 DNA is TGTGCCTGGAGCCCACAGGGGGCAAACACTGAAGCTTTCTTT. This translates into CAWSPQGANTEAFF.